Below are 3 T cell receptor beta chains sequenced from a single sample in a study of T cells in Graves' hyperthyroidism and ophthalmopathy. Researchers amplified the TCR beta CDR3 regions from RNA transcripts. Researchers ran a first-round RT-PCR on the TCR CDR3 using the HTBI primer set. TCRdb re-analysed the multiplex PCR reads in MiXCR, keeping a single row per CDR3 protein. Of hundreds of thousands of distinct CDR3 sequences listed, under 60% are singletons. The material sequenced was peripheral blood or thyroid tissue (not recorded which). These receptors all come from a woman younger than 30 with Graves' hyperthyroidism.

This clonotype has at least ten counts. The chain combines TRBV2 with TRBJ1-2, with no clear D. The V end lost 6 bases, the J end lost 13 bases, and 18 bases lay between the germline ends. The CDR3 loop spans 12 amino acids. Germline V gene data show CDR1 as SNHLY and CDR2 as FYNNEI. CDR3 protein: CASRRLRVLCTF. The CDR3 DNA follows: TGTGCCAGCAGAAGGTTACGGGTTCTCTGCACCTTC.

The J gene is TRBJ1-1, the V gene TRBV20-1, with D hard to call. The V gene lost 4 bases and the J gene lost 3 bases, with 9 bases spanning the gap. This CDR3 has 12 residues. The germline gives CDR1 DFQATT, CDR2 SNEGSKA (reference sequence). The CDR3 coding sequence is TGCAGTGCTAACGCCCTAGACACTGAAGCTTTCTTT. Encoded protein: CSANALDTEAFF.

This clonotype came up a few times. This rearrangement joins TRBV20-1 to TRBJ2-7; TRBD2 aligns across 10 bases. The germline gives CDR1 DFQATT, CDR2 SNEGSKA (reference sequence). V trimming: 7 bases; J trimming: 5 bases; junction bases outside the gene matches: 17. The CDR3 runs 16 residues. CDR3 sequence reads: CSVATSGRAVFHEQYF. In DNA, the CDR3 is TGCAGTGTCGCTACCAGCGGGAGGGCCGTTTTCCACGAGCAGTACTTC.